A single sample is the source of the 8 T cell receptor beta chains below, sequenced in a study of OX40 agonist ivuxolimab in advanced cancers. The method was immunoSEQ multiplex PCR; TCRdb's version includes in-frame clones alone and lacks a portion of them. This sample yields approximately 76,000 clones, of which roughly 86% are seen a single time; 0.6% to 0.75% belongs to the top ten. Source: CD4+ or CD8+ T cells sorted from blood, taken in a trial of the OX40 agonist ivuxolimab. The receptors shown here come from an adult with an advanced solid tumor such as melanoma, head and neck, liver or kidney cancer.

The chain links TRBV7-8 to TRBJ1-1; 7 nucleotides line up with TRBD1. Germline V gives CDR1 SGHVS, CDR2 FQNEAQ. After removal of 9 bases from V and 5 bases from J, the junction contained 9 bases not matched to a gene. This CDR3 region has 13 residues. The CDR3: CASRTGRGTEAFF. The DNA for the CDR3 is TGTGCCAGTAGGACAGGACGGGGAACTGAAGCTTTCTTT. Full variable domain (outside the CDR3, taken from reference TRBV7-8 and TRBJ1-1): GAGVSQSPRYKVAKRGQDVALRCDPISGHVSLFWYQQALGQGPEFLTYFQNEAQLDKSGLPSDRFFAERPEGSVSTLKIQRTQQEDSAVYLCASRTGRGTEAFFGQGTRLTVV.

This chain links TRBV9 with TRBJ2-7, with D uncertain. Trimming removed 0 bases at V and 0 bases at J, with 28 bases between. The germline V gene encodes CDR1 SGDLS and CDR2 YYNGEE. The CDR3 loop spans 21 amino acids. The CDR3: CASSVGPGRSVNLLSSYEQYF. The CDR3 nucleotides are TGTGCCAGCAGCGTAGGCCCGGGTAGGAGCGTCAACCTTTTAAGCTCCTACGAGCAGTACTTC.

The rearrangement uses TRBV2 and TRBJ1-2; TRBD1 is a possible D gene (6 bases). Trimming left V 7 bases short and J 8 bases short, with 14 bases between. CDR3 length: 12 amino acids. Germline V gene data show CDR1 as SNHLY and CDR2 as FYNNEI. CDR3 amino acids: CASNRQEGGYTF. The DNA of the CDR3 is TGTGCCAGCAACAGACAGGAAGGCGGCTACACCTTC.

As to this clone: Germline is not matched at one junction end, which may reflect a read error. CDR3 nucleotide sequence: TGTGCCATCCGAGGGGACATTTCCTACGAGCAGTGCTTC. It translates to CAIRGDISYEQCF. J is TRBJ2-7 and V is TRBV10-3; D is possibly TRBD1 (6 bases). The CDR3 sequence is 13 residues long. The germline V gene has CDR1 ENHRY and CDR2 SYGVKD.

Only one count was recorded for this clone. V gene TRBV29-1 combines with J gene TRBJ1-2, with D uncertain. This CDR3 contains 11 residues. The V gene lost 2 bases and the J gene lost 4 bases, with 5 bases spanning the gap. CDR1 and CDR2 (germline): SQVTM, ANQGSEA. CDR3 DNA: TGCAGCGTTGAACAGGCCTATGGCTACACCTTC. Translating gives CSVEQAYGYTF.

The CDR3 is CASRAGTGAYEQYF. In DNA, the CDR3 is TGTGCCAGCAGGGCCGGGACAGGCGCCTACGAGCAGTACTTC. The V and J genes are TRBV6-6 and TRBJ2-7; TRBD1 matches at 8 bases. The CDR3 runs 14 residues. CDR1 MNHNY and CDR2 SVGAGI come from the germline V gene (reference sequence). Trimming took 6 bases from V and 2 from J; bases not matched to a gene: 6.

The rearrangement uses TRBV29-1 and TRBJ1-3, with TRBD1 matching 10 bases. Per the germline V gene, CDR1 is SQVTM and CDR2 is ANQGSEA. V was pared by 7 bases and J by 4 bases, with 4 bases of the junction left unmatched. The CDR3 covers 13 residues. The CDR3 bases are TGCAGCGGCGGGGACAGGGGCGGAAACACCATATATTTT. It yields the protein CSGGDRGGNTIYF. The full variable domain, in which reference TRBV29-1 and TRBJ1-3 provide the parts outside the CDR3, is SAVISQKPSRDICQRGTSLTIQCQVDSQVTMMFWYRQQPGQSLTLIATANQGSEATYESGFVIDKFPISRPNLTFSTLTVSNMSPEDSSIYLCSGGDRGGNTIYFGEGSWLTVV.

This rearrangement joins TRBV18 to TRBJ1-1; D perhaps matches TRBD1 (5 bases). The CDR3 totals 13 residues. The germline gives CDR1 KGHSH, CDR2 LQKENI. V dropped 3 bases and J dropped 4 bases, with 9 bases sitting between them. This CDR3 reads CASSPGPGTEAFF. CDR3 nucleotides: TGTGCCAGCTCACCGGGACCAGGCACTGAAGCTTTCTTT.